The 32 T cell receptor beta chains below all came from one sample that was sequenced in a study of blood T cell repertoires in COVID-19. The repertoire was sequenced with immunoSEQ multiplex PCR; TCRdb's copy has only in-frame clones and lacks some. The data show about 100,000 clones, with around 90% seen just once and over 2% held by the top ten. What was sequenced was peripheral blood. Receptors were obtained from a human donor in a cohort sampled during active COVID-19.

The chain uses TRBV9 and TRBJ1-5; D is unresolved. CDR3 size: 15 residues. V was shortened by 0 bases and J by 2 bases, with 9 bases between the two germline ends. Germline lookup yields CDR1 SGDLS and CDR2 YYNGEE. CDR3 residues: CASSVGADGNQPQHF. CDR3 in DNA: TGTGCCAGCAGCGTAGGGGCAGATGGCAATCAGCCCCAGCATTTT.

The chain is built from TRBV2 and TRBJ1-4; maybe TRBD1 (6 bases). The CDR3 sequence is 17 residues long. V dropped 6 bases and J dropped 0 bases, with 17 bases sitting between them. Looked up from germline, CDR1 is SNHLY and CDR2 is FYNNEI. In nucleotides, the CDR3 is TGTGCCAGCAGCGACCTGACAGGACTTGCAACTAATGAAAAACTGTTTTTT. Its translation: CASSDLTGLATNEKLFF. Full variable domain (rest looked up from reference TRBV2 and TRBJ1-4): EPEVTQTPSHQVTQMGQEVILRCVPISNHLYFYWYRQILGQKVEFLVSFYNNEISEKSEIFDDQFSVERPDGSNFTLKIRSTKLEDSAMYFCASSDLTGLATNEKLFFGSGTQLSVL.

The count of this clone is one. V is TRBV12-3 or TRBV12-4 and J is TRBJ1-2; 9 bases match TRBD1. This CDR3 contains 12 residues. Losses at the gene ends were 3 bases for V and 9 bases for J; bases not matched to a gene: 2. The CDR3 is CASSFDRGSYTF. The CDR3 nucleotides read TGTGCCAGCAGTTTCGACAGGGGGAGCTACACCTTC.

This clone was picked up one time. The chain couples TRBV7-9 to TRBJ2-1; 7 positions match TRBD1. CDR3 length: 13 residues. Germline-derived CDR1 and CDR2 are SEHNR and FQNEAQ (reference sequence). V gave up 3 bases and J gave up 7 bases; unmatched junction bases: 3. CDR3 loop: CASSLTGWNEQFF. Here the CDR3 DNA reads TGTGCCAGCAGCTTGACAGGGTGGAATGAGCAGTTCTTC.

CDR3 in amino acids: CASNGNQETQYF. The CDR3 nucleotides read TGTGCCAGCAACGGGAACCAAGAGACCCAGTACTTC. The chain couples TRBV2 to TRBJ2-5, with D tentatively TRBD2 (5 bases). The CDR3 has 12 residues. Germline CDR1 reads SNHLY; CDR2 reads FYNNEI. V was trimmed by 7 bases and J by 0 bases, leaving 6 bases between them.

Details on this clone: A junction boundary mismatches the germline segment, possibly from a read error. V and J are TRBV11-2 and TRBJ2-5, with D possibly matching TRBD1 (7 bases). CDR3 size: 13 residues. In germline, CDR1 is SGHAT, CDR2 FQNNGV. CDR3 amino acids: CASSFGGTENQYF. In nucleotides, the CDR3 is TGTGCCAGCAGCTTTGGGGGGACAGAGAACCAGTACTTC. Full variable domain (outside the CDR3, taken from reference TRBV11-2 and TRBJ2-5): EAGVAQSPRYKIIEKRQSVAFWCNPISGHATLYWYQQILGQGPKLLIQFQNNGVVDDSQLPKDRFSAERLKGVDSTLKIQPAKLEDSAVYLCASSFGGTENQYFGPGTRLLVL.

This chain links TRBV29-1 with TRBJ2-1; 7 nucleotides align to TRBD1. In germline, CDR1 is SQVTM, CDR2 ANQGSEA. CDR3 length: 14 amino acids. V shed 2 bases and J 5 bases; nucleotides not matched to a gene: 6. CDR3 sequence reads: CSVERLTGNNEQFF. CDR3 in DNA: TGCAGCGTTGAACGGCTGACAGGGAACAATGAGCAGTTCTTC.

The chain recombines TRBV7-6 with TRBJ2-7; 10 bases agree with TRBD2. The V and J ends lost 0 bases and 1 base, in that order; junction bases with no gene match: 3. This CDR3 is built from 16 residues. Looked up from germline, CDR1 is SGHVS and CDR2 is FNYEAQ. This CDR3 is CASSLAASGGSYEQYF. The CDR3 DNA sequence: TGTGCCAGCAGCTTAGCGGCTAGCGGGGGATCCTACGAGCAGTACTTC.

This chain links TRBV10-3 with TRBJ1-2; TRBD1 is a possible D gene (5 bases). Deletions cut 8 bases from V and 3 bases from J, with 19 bases between. CDR1 and CDR2 from the germline V gene are ENHRY and SYGVKD. The CDR3 contains 15 residues. CDR3 coding DNA: TGTGCCATCTTTACGGGGGGAAGCGGTGACTATGGCTACACCTTC. Its protein is CAIFTGGSGDYGYTF.

Points on this clone: The junction departs from germline at one end; a sequencing error may be responsible. The J gene is TRBJ1-2, the V gene TRBV28, with D maybe TRBD1 (6 bases). Germline V CDR1 and CDR2: MDHEN, SYDVKM. The CDR3 runs to 12 residues. The CDR3 DNA is TGCCAGACCGGGACACCGAACTATGGCTACACCTTC. It is translated as CQTGTPNYGYTF.

The genes are TRBV27 and TRBJ1-5; D unresolved. Germline V gene lookup returns CDR1 MNHEY and CDR2 SMNVEV (reference sequence). CDR3 length: 13 amino acids. V lost 4 bases to trimming and J lost 7 bases, with 11 bases between them. CDR3 nucleotide sequence: TGTGCCAGCAGTTACGGGTTGCGACAGCCCCAGCATTTT. Translated: CASSYGLRQPQHF.

Comments on this clone: An end of the junction does not agree with germline; a read error may underlie this. J is TRBJ2-7 and V is TRBV7-8, with D possibly matching TRBD2 (5 bases). The CDR3 totals 15 residues. Germline values: CDR1 SGHVS, CDR2 FQNEAQ. The CDR3 bases are TGTGCCAGCAACTTAAATGAGGGAGTTTTAGTCGAGCAGTACTTC. It specifies CASNLNEGVLVEQYF.

The CDR3 bases are TGTGCCAGCTCAATTCAGGGAAACACTGAAGCTTTCTTT. It translates to CASSIQGNTEAFF. The chain links TRBV14 to TRBJ1-1, with TRBD1 as a possible D gene (5 bases). Looked up from germline, CDR1 is SGHDN and CDR2 is FVKESK. The CDR3 contains 13 residues. V shed 8 bases and J shed 2 bases, with 12 bases lying between them.

J is TRBJ1-6 and V is TRBV4-2; D might be TRBD1 (6 bases). V lost 3 bases to trimming and J lost 0 bases, with 24 bases between them. Germline V gene lookup returns CDR1 LGHNA and CDR2 YNFKEQ. This CDR3 contains 21 residues. As DNA, the CDR3 is TGTGCCAGCAGCCAGGACATGGGGGCGTTGCGGACGAGCTCCTATAATTCACCCCTCCACTTT. It specifies CASSQDMGALRTSSYNSPLHF.

The chain links TRBV13 to TRBJ1-2, with a weak D call TRBD1 (6 bases). Germline CDR1 and CDR2: PRHDT and FYEKMQ (reference sequence). The CDR3 length is 16 residues. V shed 5 bases and J shed 1 base, with 17 bases lying between them. CDR3 nucleotides: TGTGCCAGCAGCACACAGTCACAGGGCAGTAACTATGGCTACACCTTC. It codes for CASSTQSQGSNYGYTF.

This clone is a singleton in its sample. V and J are TRBV27 and TRBJ2-7, with TRBD2 identical over 9 bases. J was trimmed by 4 bases and V by 6 bases; bases with no gene match: 10. Germline V lookup: CDR1 MNHEY, CDR2 SMNVEV (reference sequence). This CDR3 region has 15 residues. As DNA, the CDR3 is TGTGCCAGCAGGCCGCGGGGGGGGCAGCCGTACGAGCAGTACTTC. It is translated as CASRPRGGQPYEQYF.

This clone was detected only once. The rearrangement joins TRBV7-3 to TRBJ2-1; D is perhaps TRBD2 (6 bases). Germline V gene lookup returns CDR1 SGHTA and CDR2 FQGTGA. The length of the CDR3 is 13 residues. V gave up 6 bases and J gave up 9 bases, with 15 bases separating them. The DNA of the CDR3 is TGTGCCAGCAGTCGCGGGGAGATCGGTGAGCAGTTCTTC. Its translation: CASSRGEIGEQFF.

The rearrangement links TRBV6-5 to TRBJ1-2; 10 positions agree with TRBD1. The V gene end was trimmed by 0 bases and the J gene end by 4 bases; junction bases not matched to a gene: 5. The CDR3 is 16 amino acids. CDR1 and CDR2 (germline): MNHEY, SVGAGI. CDR3 amino acids: CASSYSGQGVTYGYTF. CDR3 bases: TGTGCCAGCAGTTACTCTGGACAGGGGGTAACCTATGGCTACACCTTC.

V usage is TRBV6-5 and J usage is TRBJ2-7; 12 bases map to TRBD2. Losses at the gene ends were 5 bases for V and 7 bases for J; bases not matched to a gene: 9. Germline loops: CDR1 MNHEY, CDR2 SVGAGI. The CDR3 covers 15 residues. CDR3 loop: CASSPRLAGDGEQYF. The CDR3 DNA reads as TGTGCCAGCAGTCCCCGACTAGCGGGAGACGGGGAGCAGTACTTC.

This clone was seen a few times. This sample includes further DNA sequences coding for the same CDR3. This rearrangement joins TRBV4-1 to TRBJ2-7, with 7 bases lining up with TRBD1. CDR3 length: 15 residues. The ends lost 3 bases at V and 2 bases at J; junction bases unmatched: 7. CDR1 MGHRA and CDR2 YSYEKL come from the germline V gene. DNA of the CDR3: TGCGCCAGCAGCCAGGCGTCGGGACAGACCTACGAGCAGTACTTC. Protein: CASSQASGQTYEQYF.

The chain is built from TRBV6-2 or TRBV6-3 and TRBJ2-5; 9 nucleotides agree with TRBD1. V trimming: 0 bases; J trimming: 5 bases; junction bases outside the gene matches: 4. This CDR3 is 15 amino acids long. Germline CDR1 is MNHEY and CDR2 is SVGEGT. The CDR3 spells CASSYSGQGSETQYF. The CDR3, as DNA: TGTGCCAGCAGTTACTCGGGACAGGGCTCCGAGACCCAGTACTTC.

The rearrangement uses TRBV6-6 and TRBJ2-2; the D is unclear. This CDR3 is 14 amino acids long. The germline CDR1 and CDR2 sequences are MNHNY and SVGAGI (reference sequence). The V end lost 4 bases, the J end lost 3 bases, and 9 bases lay between the germline ends. The CDR3 loop is CASSSRPDTGELFF. As DNA, the CDR3 is TGTGCCAGCAGTTCCAGGCCCGACACCGGGGAGCTGTTTTTT.

This clone was counted only a few times. The rearrangement uses TRBV5-1 and TRBJ2-1, with TRBD2 matching 12 bases. This CDR3 is built from 15 residues. Germline CDR1 and CDR2: SGHRS and YFSETQ. Trimming cost V 3 bases and J 7 bases; bases outside gene matches: 5. The CDR3 bases are TGCGCCAGCAGCTCCACTAGCGGGAGGCATAATGAGCAGTTCTTC. It translates to CASSSTSGRHNEQFF. The full variable domain, completed using reference TRBV5-1 and TRBJ2-1, is KAGVTQTPRYLIKTRGQQVTLSCSPISGHRSVSWYQQTPGQGLQFLFEYFSETQRNKGNFPGRFSGRQFSNSRSEMNVSTLELGDSALYLCASSSTSGRHNEQFFGPGTRLTVL.

The J gene is TRBJ1-4, the V gene TRBV12-3 or TRBV12-4; the D gene is possibly TRBD1 (5 bases). Between the trimmed V and J ends, which lost 5 bases and 12 bases, there was a span of 16 bases. The CDR3 totals 13 residues. The DNA of the CDR3 is TGTGCCAGCAGTCAAGGTTCCGGGACTGAACTGTTTTTT. Residues: CASSQGSGTELFF.

The chain combines TRBV10-2 with TRBJ2-1, with 8 bases that match TRBD2. The CDR3 runs to 16 residues. Germline V gene data show CDR1 as WSHSY and CDR2 as SAAADI. J was trimmed by 4 bases and V by 0 bases; bases with no gene match: 5. This chain's CDR3 is CASSESGTRKYNEQFF. CDR3 nucleotides: TGCGCCAGCAGTGAGTCCGGGACTAGGAAATACAATGAGCAGTTCTTC.

CDR3 protein: CASSLDRGQVYTF. DNA of the CDR3: TGTGCCAGCAGCTTAGACAGGGGGCAAGTCTACACCTTC. The chain employs TRBV5-4 and TRBJ1-2; 10 nucleotides match TRBD1. CDR1 SGHNT and CDR2 YYREEE come from the germline V gene (reference sequence). This CDR3 has 13 amino acids. The V and J ends lost 2 bases and 10 bases, in that order; junction bases with no gene match: 5.

The chain uses TRBV5-6 and TRBJ1-1; D is undetermined. This CDR3 has 12 amino acids. Germline lookup yields CDR1 SGHDT and CDR2 YYEEEE. Trimming took off 4 bases at V and 8 bases at J, with 12 bases between the two ends. In DNA form, the CDR3 reads TGTGCCAGCAGCCGCAGAACATTGGAAGCTTTCTTT. Its protein product is CASSRRTLEAFF.

This clone was seen once. This chain uses TRBV28 with TRBJ1-2, with 7 positions matching TRBD1. The CDR3 extends over 16 amino acids. V lost 5 bases, J lost 0 bases, and 9 bases stayed unmatched. The germline CDR1 and CDR2 sequences are MDHEN and SYDVKM. The CDR3 reads CASSTGAPGANYGYTF. The CDR3 nucleotides read TGTGCCAGCAGTACAGGGGCGCCGGGTGCTAACTATGGCTACACCTTC.

About this clone itself: The sample carries other DNA sequences with the same CDR3. The chain couples TRBV11-2 to TRBJ1-4; TRBD1 agrees at 9 bases. CDR3 length: 15 residues. Trimming at V came to 1 base and at J to 4 bases, leaving 1 base not matched to a gene. CDR1 is SGHAT and CDR2 is FQNNGV in the germline V gene. CDR3 residues: CASSLGDRDNEKLFF. CDR3 DNA: TGTGCCAGCAGCTTAGGGGACAGGGATAATGAAAAACTGTTTTTT.

This clone was seen just once. The rearrangement links TRBV30 to TRBJ2-2, with 11 bases that match TRBD2. The germline V gene encodes CDR1 GTSNPN and CDR2 SVGIG (reference sequence). The length of the CDR3 is 16 residues. Germline trimming cut 3 bases from V and 6 bases from J; bases unmatched to any gene: 9. The CDR3 is CAWSSIAGGPSGELFF. The CDR3 bases are TGTGCCTGGAGCTCCATAGCGGGAGGGCCTTCCGGGGAGCTGTTTTTT.

This clone appeared once. The genes are TRBV14 and TRBJ2-2; D uncertain. V shed 6 bases and J shed 6 bases, with 11 bases lying between them. The CDR3 is 13 amino acids. CDR1 is SGHDN and CDR2 is FVKESK in the germline V gene. The CDR3 sequence: CASSIDISGELFF. The CDR3 DNA sequence: TGTGCCAGCAGTATCGACATCTCCGGGGAGCTGTTTTTT.

The J gene is TRBJ1-2, the V gene TRBV6-5; a possible D gene is TRBD1 (6 bases). The CDR3 covers 14 residues. Germline loops: CDR1 MNHEY, CDR2 SVGAGI. V was trimmed by 7 bases and J by 4 bases, leaving 16 bases between them. CDR3 DNA: TGTGCCAGCACTCCGGCAGGGGCTACCTATGGCTACACCTTC. Its translation is CASTPAGATYGYTF.